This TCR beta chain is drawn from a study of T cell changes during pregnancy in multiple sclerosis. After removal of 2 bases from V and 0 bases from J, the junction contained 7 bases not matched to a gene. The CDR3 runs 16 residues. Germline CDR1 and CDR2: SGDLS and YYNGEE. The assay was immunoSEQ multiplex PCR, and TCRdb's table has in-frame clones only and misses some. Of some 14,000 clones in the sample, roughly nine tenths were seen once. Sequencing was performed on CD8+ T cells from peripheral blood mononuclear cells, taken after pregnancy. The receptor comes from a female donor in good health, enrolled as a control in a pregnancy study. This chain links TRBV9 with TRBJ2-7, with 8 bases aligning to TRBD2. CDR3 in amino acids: CASSVLSGETSYEQYF. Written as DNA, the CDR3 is TGTGCCAGCAGCGTCCTTAGCGGGGAGACCTCCTACGAGCAGTACTTC.